Below are 15 T cell receptor beta chains sequenced from a single sample in a study of CD8+ T cells in alopecia areata. Once sorted, CD4+ cells from several patients yielded CD25+CD127- cells. Sequencing used cDNA as its template, made by extracting RNA and reverse transcribing it. Sequencing used immunoSEQ multiplex PCR; TCRdb keeps in-frame clones, though not all of them. Here the sample spans roughly 40,000 clones, nearly 55% being singletons. The sequencing sample was made of CD4+ Tregs sorted from blood. The receptors come from a human donor with alopecia areata.

The chain joins TRBV5-6 to TRBJ2-7, with 12 bases aligning to TRBD2. Trimming at V came to 4 bases and at J to 4 bases, leaving 6 bases not matched to a gene. CDR3 length: 15 amino acids. CDR1 is SGHDT, CDR2 YYEEEE, per germline. The CDR3 spells CASSPGLAGRYEQYF. The CDR3, as DNA: TGTGCCAGCAGCCCCGGACTAGCGGGGCGTTACGAGCAGTACTTC.

The chain joins TRBV12-5 to TRBJ2-1; D is unclear. Trimming took off 5 bases at V and 10 bases at J, with 15 bases between the two ends. This CDR3 region has 13 residues. The germline V gene has CDR1 LGHNT and CDR2 FRNRAP. The CDR3 loop is CASGDPYLSEQFF. CDR3 DNA: TGTGCTAGTGGTGACCCGTATCTTTCGGAGCAGTTCTTC.

The chain employs TRBV7-9 and TRBJ2-7, with D unresolved. CDR1 and CDR2 (germline): SEHNR, FQNEAQ (reference sequence). The CDR3 runs to 15 residues. V was shortened by 2 bases and J by 3 bases, with 14 bases between the two germline ends. The CDR3 DNA reads TGTGCCAGCAGCTTATGGGCTAGAGAAGGCTACGAGCAGTACTTC. It specifies CASSLWAREGYEQYF.

V and J are TRBV10-3 and TRBJ1-1; the D is unclear. This CDR3 is 13 amino acids long. Looked up from germline, CDR1 is ENHRY and CDR2 is SYGVKD. Between the trimmed V and J ends, which lost 5 bases and 0 bases, there was a span of 7 bases. The CDR3 DNA is TGTGCCATCAGTAGGACGGTGAACACTGAAGCTTTCTTT. Amino acid sequence: CAISRTVNTEAFF.

In this sample, this clone turned up a few times. The chain carries TRBV7-8 and TRBJ2-3; possible D gene TRBD2, 7 bases. CDR1 is SGHVS, CDR2 FQNEAQ, per germline. V lost 5 bases and J 9 bases, leaving 18 bases between the germline ends. This CDR3 is built from 14 residues. CDR3 coding DNA: TGTGCCAGCAGCCCGATTCCTGGGGGGGCAACGCAGTATTTT. Translating gives CASSPIPGGATQYF.

In the case of this clone: The sample has other DNA sequences that encode this CDR3 too. The chain uses TRBV29-1 and TRBJ2-7; D ambiguous. The germline gives CDR1 SQVTM, CDR2 ANQGSEA. Trimming stripped 5 bases from V and 10 bases from J, with 18 bases between. There are 12 residues in the CDR3. The CDR3 bases are TGCAGCGTTACGGTAGGACCCCCCGAACAGTACTTC. Protein: CSVTVGPPEQYF.

CDR3 in DNA: TGTGCCAGCAGCAACGTAGCGGTCCCAGGCACAGATACGCAGTATTTT. As protein: CASSNVAVPGTDTQYF. The V call is TRBV5-4, the J call TRBJ2-3, with D possibly being TRBD2 (6 bases). The CDR3 has 16 residues. Trimming took off 4 bases at V and 1 base at J, with 16 bases between the two ends. The germline V gene encodes CDR1 SGHNT and CDR2 YYREEE (reference sequence).

J is TRBJ2-2 and V is TRBV30; no clear D gene. Trimming removed 2 bases at V and 6 bases at J, with 10 bases between. Looked up from germline, CDR1 is GTSNPN and CDR2 is SVGIG (reference sequence). This CDR3 has 13 residues. CDR3 in amino acids: CAWSPTASGELFF. The CDR3 bases are TGTGCCTGGAGTCCTACAGCCTCCGGGGAGCTGTTTTTT.

DNA of the CDR3: TGCGCCAGCAGCAACGACAGGGGGTTCGACGAGCAGTACTTC. It specifies CASSNDRGFDEQYF. The chain joins TRBV5-1 to TRBJ2-7, with 9 bases fitting TRBD1. The germline V gene has CDR1 SGHRS and CDR2 YFSETQ. J lost 5 bases, V lost 4 bases, and 7 bases had no gene match. The CDR3 is made up of 14 amino acids.

The chain uses TRBV5-1 and TRBJ1-2, with D perhaps matching TRBD1 (6 bases). The V end was cut by 3 bases, the J end by 2 bases, with 11 bases between. The CDR3 runs to 14 residues. Germline V gene lookup returns CDR1 SGHRS and CDR2 YFSETQ. CDR3 region: CASSSTGANYGYTF. The CDR3, as DNA: TGCGCCAGCAGCTCGACAGGAGCAAACTATGGCTACACCTTC.

This chain uses TRBV9 with TRBJ1-4; weak D call: TRBD1 (6 bases). Germline CDR1 SGDLS, CDR2 YYNGEE. The CDR3 totals 15 residues. V was cut by 5 bases and J by 0 bases, with 11 bases left in between. The CDR3 bases are TGTGCCAGCAGTTTCCGGGACACAACTAATGAAAAACTGTTTTTT. It encodes CASSFRDTTNEKLFF. Filled out from reference TRBV9 and TRBJ1-4, the complete variable domain reads DSGVTQTPKHLITATGQRVTLRCSPRSGDLSVYWYQQSLDQGLQFLIQYYNGEERAKGNILERFSAQQFPDLHSELNLSSLELGDSALYFCASSFRDTTNEKLFFGSGTQLSVL.

This chain links TRBV5-1 with TRBJ2-1; TRBD2 might be the D (5 bases). The CDR3 totals 14 residues. Deletions cut 0 bases from V and 3 bases from J, with 7 bases between. CDR1 is SGHRS and CDR2 is YFSETQ in the germline V gene. The DNA for the CDR3 is TGCGCCAGCAGCTTGGGAGGGTACTACAATGAGCAGTTCTTC. It is translated as CASSLGGYYNEQFF.

About this clone: Different DNA sequences within this sample yield the same CDR3. The rearrangement joins TRBV29-1 to TRBJ1-5; possible D gene TRBD1, 6 bases. Germline values: CDR1 SQVTM, CDR2 ANQGSEA. With 4 bases removed from V and 3 bases from J, the gap between germline ends came to 7 bases. The CDR3 extends over 12 amino acids. CDR3 DNA: TGCAGCGTTGCAGGGGTCAATCAGCCCCAGCATTTT. As protein: CSVAGVNQPQHF.

The CDR3 sequence: CASSLSGSSTDTQYF. The CDR3 DNA is TGTGCCAGCAGCCTTAGCGGCTCTAGCACAGATACGCAGTATTTT. This rearrangement joins TRBV2 to TRBJ2-3, with TRBD2 as a possible D gene (6 bases). Germline CDR1 and CDR2: SNHLY and FYNNEI. This CDR3 contains 15 residues. Between the trimmed V and J ends, which lost 6 bases and 0 bases, there was a span of 13 bases.

This clone was counted only a few times. The rearrangement uses TRBV29-1 and TRBJ2-3; 7 bases are shared with TRBD1. J was trimmed by 8 bases and V by 6 bases; bases with no gene match: 8. Germline CDR1 is SQVTM and CDR2 is ANQGSEA. This CDR3 has 12 residues. For the CDR3, the DNA is TGCAGCGTGGGACGACAGGGCGGTACGCAGTATTTT. This encodes CSVGRQGGTQYF.